What follows describes a single TCR beta chain. Its antigen remains unidentified. Trimming removed 6 bases from V and 0 bases from J; junction bases left unmatched: 11. The germline gives CDR1 MDHEN, CDR2 SYDVKM. The length of the CDR3 is 17 residues. This entry is derived from a study of follicular helper T cells after annual influenza vaccination. Study-wide context: Blood was drawn on days 0, 7 and 28 after vaccination. Across the 2013-2014, 2014-2015 and 2015-2016 vaccination seasons, some subjects were resampled.

Time point of the sample: 2015-2016 season, 7 days after influenza vaccination. Study results and limitations: ICOS+CD38+ cTfh clonality change tracked circulating plasmablast frequency change.

Produced via immunoSEQ multiplex PCR; TCRdb's table is partial and in-frame only. Of about 7,100 clones detected, about four fifths appear once; the ten largest clones hold about 1.4%. This sequence joins TRBV28 and TRBJ1-2; 9 positions agree with TRBD1. The sample here was CXCR5- memory CD4+ T cells sorted from blood, taken 7 days after influenza vaccination. The receptor was derived from an adult who received the influenza vaccine. CDR3 sequence reads: CASSSGQGPLTNYGYTF. CDR3 nucleotide sequence: TGTGCCAGCAGCTCCGGACAGGGGCCGTTAACTAACTATGGCTACACCTTC.